Below are 20 T cell receptor beta chains sequenced from a single sample in a study of cytomegalovirus exposure and HLA in healthy donors. The PCR contained 60 Vbeta and 13 Jbeta primers. Some clones are missing from TCRdb's copy, which holds only in-frame ones; the method was immunoSEQ multiplex PCR. Among about 170,000 clones listed, roughly 80% were seen once. Sequencing used PBMCs. These receptors originate from a male donor in good health and CMV-seronegative.

This clone has just one count. The chain carries TRBV25-1 and TRBJ2-7; 8 bases map to TRBD1. Germline V gene lookup returns CDR1 MGHDK and CDR2 SYGVNS. V lost 9 bases to trimming and J lost 1 base; unmatched junction nucleotides: 2. The CDR3 is 12 amino acids. Here the CDR3 DNA reads TGTGCCAGATACAGGGGGTCCTACGAGCAGTACTTC. Translating it yields CARYRGSYEQYF.

The chain carries TRBV2 and TRBJ2-1, with TRBD1 identical over 7 bases. Germline CDR1 and CDR2: SNHLY and FYNNEI. The CDR3 length is 14 residues. Germline trimming cut 7 bases from V and 7 bases from J; bases unmatched to any gene: 10. CDR3 amino acids: CASTKGGRKNEQFF. Here the CDR3 DNA reads TGTGCCAGCACCAAAGGGGGCAGGAAGAATGAGCAGTTCTTC.

The chain links TRBV30 to TRBJ1-1, with D possibly matching TRBD1 (5 bases). Trimming removed 7 bases at V and 1 base at J, with 16 bases between. Germline V gene lookup returns CDR1 GTSNPN and CDR2 SVGIG (reference sequence). The length of the CDR3 is 14 residues. The CDR3 region is CALDLSGGNTEAFF. CDR3 DNA: TGTGCCTTGGACCTAAGCGGGGGGAACACTGAAGCTTTCTTT.

For this clone: The junction departs from the called germline gene at one end, perhaps through a read error. The rearrangement links TRBV7-9 to TRBJ2-7; 7 nucleotides agree with TRBD1. Germline V gene sequence: CDR1 SEHNR, CDR2 FQNEAQ (reference sequence). The CDR3 extends over 18 amino acids. The CDR3 DNA reads as TGTTCCAGCAGCCCCGGACCGGGACAGCCCTGGATTGACTACGAGCAGTACTTC. Its protein is CSSSPGPGQPWIDYEQYF.

The chain combines TRBV11-2 with TRBJ2-2; TRBD1 matches 10 bases. The ends lost 6 bases at V and 7 bases at J; junction bases unmatched: 5. CDR1 SGHAT and CDR2 FQNNGV come from the germline V gene. This CDR3 is 14 amino acids long. The CDR3 loop is CASRGQGFIGELFF. As DNA, the CDR3 is TGTGCCAGCAGGGGACAGGGGTTCATCGGGGAGCTGTTTTTT.

This chain joins TRBV12-5 and TRBJ2-3; weak D call: TRBD2 (5 bases). The length of the CDR3 is 14 residues. V shed 7 bases and J shed 2 bases, with 13 bases lying between them. CDR1 and CDR2 (germline): LGHNT, FRNRAP. This chain's CDR3 is CASASGSSTDTQYF. CDR3 DNA: TGTGCTAGTGCTTCTGGGAGTTCCACAGATACGCAGTATTTT.

V gene TRBV7-6 combines with J gene TRBJ2-7; tentative D call: TRBD1 (6 bases). CDR3 length equals 14 residues. The germline gives CDR1 SGHVS, CDR2 FNYEAQ. Deletions cut 2 bases from V and 3 bases from J, with 11 bases between. The CDR3 here is CASSLTGNDYEQYF. In nucleotides, the CDR3 is TGTGCCAGCAGCTTAACAGGGAATGACTACGAGCAGTACTTC.

Here the CDR3 reads CASRTGSSYEQYF. CDR3 DNA: TGCGCCAGTAGGACAGGGAGTTCCTACGAGCAGTACTTC. The chain combines TRBV5-1 with TRBJ2-7; 8 bases match TRBD1. Germline-derived CDR1 and CDR2 are SGHRS and YFSETQ. CDR3 size: 13 residues. V lost 8 bases, J lost 1 base, and 5 bases stayed unmatched.

The V and J genes are TRBV4-3 and TRBJ1-1; D not certain. Per germline, CDR1 LGHNA and CDR2 YSLEER. This CDR3 region has 13 residues. Trimming pared 1 base from V and 5 bases from J, leaving 8 bases between. The DNA of the CDR3 is TGCGCCAGCAGCCAAGTGGTGGAGACTGAAGCTTTCTTT. Protein sequence: CASSQVVETEAFF.

The V gene is TRBV5-1, the J gene TRBJ1-1, with D tentatively TRBD1 (6 bases). Germline CDR1 is SGHRS and CDR2 is YFSETQ. The V gene lost 0 bases and the J gene lost 9 bases, with 12 bases spanning the gap. This CDR3 region has 13 residues. CDR3 DNA: TGCGCCAGCAGCTTGGAGCAGGGGACGCAAGCTTTCTTT. Encoded protein: CASSLEQGTQAFF.

The chain combines TRBV5-6 with TRBJ1-2; D ambiguous. Germline CDR1 reads SGHDT; CDR2 reads YYEEEE. CDR3 size: 16 residues. The V end was cut by 4 bases, the J end by 4 bases, with 20 bases between. CDR3 DNA sequence: TGTGCCAGCAGCGTCGGGAGAGCTAAAACGATCTATGGCTACACCTTC. As protein: CASSVGRAKTIYGYTF.

V usage is TRBV30 and J usage is TRBJ2-5, with 7 bases aligning to TRBD1. CDR3 length equals 16 residues. CDR1 GTSNPN and CDR2 SVGIG come from the germline V gene (reference sequence). V was pared by 0 bases and J by 3 bases, with 10 bases of the junction left unmatched. The CDR3 sequence is CAWSVGLTGMKETQYF. The CDR3 bases are TGTGCCTGGAGTGTGGGTCTGACAGGGATGAAAGAGACCCAGTACTTC.

This chain joins TRBV6-5 and TRBJ2-2; TRBD1 aligns across 9 bases. V dropped 0 bases and J dropped 5; count of bases not matched to a gene: 4. Germline V gives CDR1 MNHEY, CDR2 SVGAGI. CDR3 size: 16 residues. This chain's CDR3 is CASSYSGQGTTGELFF. The CDR3 DNA is TGTGCCAGCAGTTACTCGGGACAGGGTACGACCGGGGAGCTGTTTTTT.

The rearrangement links TRBV27 to TRBJ1-2; TRBD1 aligns across 8 bases. In germline, CDR1 is MNHEY, CDR2 SMNVEV (reference sequence). This CDR3 region has 14 residues. V dropped 4 bases and J dropped 3; count of bases not matched to a gene: 4. CDR3 sequence: CASSYQGADYGYTF. For the CDR3, the DNA is TGTGCCAGCAGTTATCAGGGGGCCGACTATGGCTACACCTTC.

CDR3 nucleotides: TGTGCCAGCACTGGACTAGCGAGAGAGACCCAGTACTTC. It specifies CASTGLARETQYF. J is TRBJ2-5 and V is TRBV2, with 9 nucleotides matching TRBD2. V shed 7 bases and J 4 bases; nucleotides not matched to a gene: 4. This CDR3 region has 13 residues. Germline-derived CDR1 and CDR2 are SNHLY and FYNNEI.

The chain couples TRBV6-5 to TRBJ2-3; D uncertain. The V end was cut by 2 bases, the J end by 3 bases, with 9 bases between. The CDR3 extends over 14 amino acids. Per the germline V gene, CDR1 is MNHEY and CDR2 is SVGAGI. The CDR3 bases are TGTGCCAGCAGTTACGACTTAGAAACAGATACGCAGTATTTT. This encodes CASSYDLETDTQYF.

CDR3 in amino acids: CASSLWHSPLHF. CDR3 coding DNA: TGTGCCAGCAGCTTGTGGCATTCACCCCTCCACTTT. J is TRBJ1-6 and V is TRBV5-6, with D uncertain. Per germline, CDR1 SGHDT and CDR2 YYEEEE. CDR3 size: 12 residues. Trimming stripped 1 base from V and 8 bases from J, with 4 bases between.

Concerning this clone itself: The junction differs from germline at one of its ends, possibly a read error. The chain uses TRBV28 and TRBJ2-6; TRBD1 agrees at 8 bases. Per germline, CDR1 MDHEN and CDR2 SYDVKM. CDR3 length: 15 amino acids. CDR3 DNA: TGTGCCAGCATGACAGGGGCCGGCGGGGCCAACGGCCTGACTTTC. It yields the protein CASMTGAGGANGLTF.

This chain connects TRBV7-6 to TRBJ2-2; a possible D gene is TRBD1 (6 bases). The V end was cut by 4 bases, the J end by 1 base, with 16 bases between. This CDR3 is built from 17 residues. Germline CDR1 reads SGHVS; CDR2 reads FNYEAQ. The CDR3 DNA reads TGTGCCAGCAGCTCCCGTGGGGGCGGGCGGAACACCGGGGAGCTGTTTTTT. This translates into CASSSRGGGRNTGELFF.

Only a few counts were recorded for this clone. The CDR3 reads CASSSLIRGQYF. The CDR3 DNA reads as TGTGCCAGCAGCTCACTTATAAGGGGGCAGTACTTC. The chain has TRBV7-9 and TRBJ2-7, with a possible D match to TRBD1 (5 bases). Germline CDR1 and CDR2: SEHNR and FQNEAQ (reference sequence). Trimming cost V 4 bases and J 9 bases, with 13 bases left between them. The CDR3 is 12 residues long.